This entry is about one T cell receptor beta chain. What it binds is not known. This sample is part of a study of T cells after yellow fever vaccination. V dropped 5 bases and J dropped 4 bases, with 15 bases sitting between them. Germline V gene data show CDR1 as DFQATT and CDR2 as SNEGSKA (reference sequence). CDR3 length equals 13 residues. Whole-study findings and limits: FACS-sorted repertoires might harbor abundant contaminating clonotypes from the bulk population.

The 5'RACE template-switching step produced TCR cDNA and added a universal primer site and UMIs. TCRdb analysed the 5' RACE reads with MiXCR anew, one entry per CDR3 protein. Of hundreds of thousands of distinct CDR3 sequences listed, approximately 13% are singletons. The chain has TRBV20-1 and TRBJ2-7, with D possibly matching TRBD2 (6 bases). Source: PBMCs, taken on the day of the yellow fever booster vaccination. The receptor's source is a man in his thirties or forties who received the YFV17D yellow fever vaccine. The CDR3 DNA follows: TGCAGTGCTCCAATCCGGGAGTCTTACGAGCAGTACTTC. Amino acids: CSAPIRESYEQYF.